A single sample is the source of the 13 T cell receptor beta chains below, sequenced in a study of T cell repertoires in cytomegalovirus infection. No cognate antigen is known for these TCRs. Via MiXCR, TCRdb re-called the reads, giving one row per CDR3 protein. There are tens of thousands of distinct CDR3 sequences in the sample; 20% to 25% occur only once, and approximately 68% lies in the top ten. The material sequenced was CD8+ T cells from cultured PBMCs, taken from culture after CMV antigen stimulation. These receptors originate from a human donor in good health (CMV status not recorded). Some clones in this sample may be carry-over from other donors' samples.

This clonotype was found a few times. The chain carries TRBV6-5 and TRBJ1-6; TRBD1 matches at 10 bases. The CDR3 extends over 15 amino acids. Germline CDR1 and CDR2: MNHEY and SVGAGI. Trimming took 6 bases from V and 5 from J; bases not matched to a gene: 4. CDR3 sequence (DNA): TGTGCCAGCAGGCTCGGGACAGGGGATAATTCACCCCTCCACTTT. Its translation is CASRLGTGDNSPLHF.

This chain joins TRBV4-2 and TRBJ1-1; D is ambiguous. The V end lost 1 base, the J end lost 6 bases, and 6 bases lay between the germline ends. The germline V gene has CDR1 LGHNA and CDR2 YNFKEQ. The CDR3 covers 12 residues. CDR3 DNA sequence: TGTGCCAGCAGCCAAGGAGGCGCTGAAGCTTTCTTT. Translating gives CASSQGGAEAFF.

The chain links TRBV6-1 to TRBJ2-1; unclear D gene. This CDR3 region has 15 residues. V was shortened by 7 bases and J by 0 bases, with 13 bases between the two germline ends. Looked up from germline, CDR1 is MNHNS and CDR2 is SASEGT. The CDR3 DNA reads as TGTGCCAGCAACCTGGACGGCTACTCCTACAATGAGCAGTTCTTC. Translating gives CASNLDGYSYNEQFF.

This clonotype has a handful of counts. The CDR3 nucleotides are TGTGCCAGCAGTCTCATGACAGGGCTAGGCTACACCTTC. It translates to CASSLMTGLGYTF. The chain uses TRBV28 and TRBJ1-2, with 7 bases identical to TRBD1. The CDR3 length is 13 residues. CDR1 is MDHEN and CDR2 is SYDVKM in the germline V gene. Trimming took 5 bases from V and 8 from J; bases not matched to a gene: 8.

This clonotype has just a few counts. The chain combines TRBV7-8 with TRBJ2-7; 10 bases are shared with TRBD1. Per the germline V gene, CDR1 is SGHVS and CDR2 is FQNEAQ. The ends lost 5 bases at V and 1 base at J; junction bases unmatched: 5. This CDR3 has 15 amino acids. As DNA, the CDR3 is TGTGCCAGCAGCCCGGGACAGGGGCCTTCCTACGAGCAGTACTTC. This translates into CASSPGQGPSYEQYF.

In DNA, the CDR3 is TGTGCCAGCAGCTTCAGACAGGCCAAGAATCAGCCCCAGCATTTT. Protein sequence: CASSFRQAKNQPQHF. V gene TRBV7-2 combines with J gene TRBJ1-5; D is possibly TRBD1 (6 bases). Germline-derived CDR1 and CDR2 are SGHTA and FQGNSA. The CDR3 runs to 15 residues. The germline V and J ends were trimmed by 3 bases and 4 bases, with 13 bases remaining between them.

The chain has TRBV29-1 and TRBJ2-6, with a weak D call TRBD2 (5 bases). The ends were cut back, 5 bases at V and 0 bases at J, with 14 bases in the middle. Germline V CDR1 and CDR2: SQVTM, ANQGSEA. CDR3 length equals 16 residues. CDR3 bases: TGCAGCGTTCCCGAGGGTTCAACCTCTGGGGCCAACGTCCTGACTTTC. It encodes CSVPEGSTSGANVLTF. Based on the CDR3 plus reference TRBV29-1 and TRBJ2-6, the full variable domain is SAVISQKPSRDICQRGTSLTIQCQVDSQVTMMFWYRQQPGQSLTLIATANQGSEATYESGFVIDKFPISRPNLTFSTLTVSNMSPEDSSIYLCSVPEGSTSGANVLTFGAGSRLTVL.

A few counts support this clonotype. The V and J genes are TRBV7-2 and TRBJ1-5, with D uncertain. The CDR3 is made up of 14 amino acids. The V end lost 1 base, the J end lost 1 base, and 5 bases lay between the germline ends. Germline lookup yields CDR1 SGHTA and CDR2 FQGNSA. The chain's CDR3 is CASSLVGSNQPQHF. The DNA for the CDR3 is TGTGCCAGCAGCTTAGTGGGCAGCAATCAGCCCCAGCATTTT.

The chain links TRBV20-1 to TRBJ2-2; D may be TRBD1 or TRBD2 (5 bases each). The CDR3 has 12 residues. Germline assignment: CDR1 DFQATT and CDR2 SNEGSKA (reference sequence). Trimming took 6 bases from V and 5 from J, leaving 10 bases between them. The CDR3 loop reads CSAKGRTGELFF. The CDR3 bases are TGCAGTGCGAAGGGGAGAACCGGGGAGCTGTTTTTT.

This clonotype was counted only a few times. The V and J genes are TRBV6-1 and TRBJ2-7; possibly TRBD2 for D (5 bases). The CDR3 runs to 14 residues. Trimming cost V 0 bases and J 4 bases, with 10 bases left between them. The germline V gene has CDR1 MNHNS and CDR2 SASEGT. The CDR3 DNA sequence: TGTGCCAGCAGTGAAGCGCTTCGGGATTACGAGCAGTACTTC. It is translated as CASSEALRDYEQYF.

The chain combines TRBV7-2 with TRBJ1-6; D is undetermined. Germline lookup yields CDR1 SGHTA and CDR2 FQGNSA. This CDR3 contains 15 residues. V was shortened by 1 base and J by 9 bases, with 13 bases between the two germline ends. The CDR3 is CASSLEFNMGSPLHF. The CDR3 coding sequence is TGTGCCAGCAGCTTAGAGTTCAACATGGGTTCACCCCTCCACTTT.

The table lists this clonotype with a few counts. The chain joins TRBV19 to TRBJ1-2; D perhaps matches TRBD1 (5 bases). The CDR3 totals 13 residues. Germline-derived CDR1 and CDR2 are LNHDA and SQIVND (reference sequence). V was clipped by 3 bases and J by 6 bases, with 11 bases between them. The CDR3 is CASSIVQGDGYTF. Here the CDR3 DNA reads TGTGCCAGTAGTATCGTCCAGGGAGATGGCTACACCTTC.

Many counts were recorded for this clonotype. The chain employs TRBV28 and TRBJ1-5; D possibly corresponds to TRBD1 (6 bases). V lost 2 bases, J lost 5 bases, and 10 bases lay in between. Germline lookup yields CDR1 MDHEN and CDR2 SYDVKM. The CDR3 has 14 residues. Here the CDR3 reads CASSLEQGDQPQHF. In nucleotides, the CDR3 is TGTGCCAGCAGTTTAGAACAGGGCGATCAGCCCCAGCATTTT.